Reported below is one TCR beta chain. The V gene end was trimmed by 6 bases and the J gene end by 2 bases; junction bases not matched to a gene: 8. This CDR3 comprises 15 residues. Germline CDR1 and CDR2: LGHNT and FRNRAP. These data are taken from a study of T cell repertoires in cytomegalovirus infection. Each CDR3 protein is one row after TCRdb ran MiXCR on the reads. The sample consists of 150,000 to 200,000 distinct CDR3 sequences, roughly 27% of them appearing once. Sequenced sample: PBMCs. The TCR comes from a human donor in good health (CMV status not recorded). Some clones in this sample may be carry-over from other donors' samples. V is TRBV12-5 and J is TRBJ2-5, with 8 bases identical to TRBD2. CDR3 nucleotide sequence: TGTGCTAGTGGGCAAGGTGGCGGGGGGCAAGAGACCCAGTACTTC. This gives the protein CASGQGGGGQETQYF.